Below, 32 T cell receptor beta chains from the same sample are listed, as sequenced in a study of siplizumab effects on memory and regulatory T cells. Assay: immunoSEQ multiplex PCR; the TCRdb copy retains only in-frame clones and omits some. The sample has approximately 13,000 clones, about 40% seen once. The mixed lymphocyte reaction cells were grown together in coculture at 37°C for roughly 6 days. Their antigens are not known. Sequenced: CFSE-low (dividing) CD8+ T cells sorted from an allogeneic mixed lymphocyte reaction. All receptors derive from a human donor in good health; the cells came from an allogeneic mixed lymphocyte reaction.

Concerning this clone itself: A much more abundant neighbour one base away suggests this may be a read error. This chain uses TRBV11-2 with TRBJ1-2; no reliable D call. CDR3 length equals 13 residues. CDR1 is SGHAT, CDR2 FQNNGV, per germline. The CDR3 sequence is CVSSLTLKDGYTF. The CDR3 bases are TGTGTCAGCAGCTTAACGCTTAAGGATGGCTACACCTTC.

This clone has just a few counts. The J gene is TRBJ1-1, the V gene TRBV27; D perhaps matches TRBD1 (5 bases). The CDR3 has 13 residues. CDR1 and CDR2 from the germline V gene are MNHEY and SMNVEV (reference sequence). The V end was cut by 2 bases, the J end by 3 bases, with 7 bases between. Written as DNA, the CDR3 is TGTGCCAGCAGTTTAGGAGGGGACACTGAAGCTTTCTTT. It encodes CASSLGGDTEAFF.

The chain links TRBV5-4 to TRBJ2-7; 10 bases match TRBD1. J lost 5 bases, V lost 2 bases, and 1 base had no gene match. The CDR3 is 13 amino acids. Germline V CDR1 and CDR2: SGHNT, YYREEE (reference sequence). CDR3 loop: CASSFGTGDEQYF. The CDR3 region has the DNA TGTGCCAGCAGCTTCGGGACAGGGGACGAGCAGTACTTC.

The chain has TRBV4-1 and TRBJ2-7; the D is unclear. This CDR3 is 16 amino acids long. Trimming removed 5 bases at V and 0 bases at J, with 17 bases between. In germline, CDR1 is MGHRA, CDR2 YSYEKL. The DNA for the CDR3 is TGCGCCAGCAGCTATACCCCAGCTGAGAGCTCCTACGAGCAGTACTTC. Translated: CASSYTPAESSYEQYF.

This clone appeared a few times. The chain has TRBV6-6 and TRBJ1-6; D not resolved. This CDR3 is 12 amino acids long. V was pared by 8 bases and J by 14 bases, with 16 bases between. Germline CDR1 MNHNY, CDR2 SVGAGI (reference sequence). CDR3 coding DNA: TGTGCCAGCTGTGAGGGCATGGGTACCCTCCACTTT. This encodes CASCEGMGTLHF.

This clone has just one count. The chain carries TRBV5-1 and TRBJ2-2, with no clear D. Germline V gene data show CDR1 as SGHRS and CDR2 as YFSETQ. The CDR3 consists of 17 residues. V lost 3 bases to trimming and J lost 1 base, with 16 bases between them. The CDR3 loop is CASSYPSVRLNTGELFF. DNA of the CDR3: TGCGCCAGCAGCTATCCTTCTGTGAGATTGAACACCGGGGAGCTGTTTTTT.

The chain recombines TRBV6-5 with TRBJ2-7; maybe TRBD2 (7 bases). Trimming left V 0 bases short and J 1 base short, with 13 bases between. Germline CDR1 MNHEY, CDR2 SVGAGI. The CDR3 length is 16 residues. The CDR3, as DNA: TGTGCCAGCAGTTACTCGAGCGGGACACCATCCTACGAGCAGTACTTC. Its protein product is CASSYSSGTPSYEQYF.

This clone rates as medium-sized. Other DNA sequences in the sample encode the same CDR3. This sequence joins TRBV6-1 and TRBJ1-2, with 9 bases that match TRBD1. Germline CDR1 and CDR2: MNHNS and SASEGT. The length of the CDR3 is 16 residues. V dropped 2 bases and J dropped 7; count of bases not matched to a gene: 11. The CDR3 here is CASSEPMDRGTLGYTF. For the CDR3, the DNA is TGTGCCAGCAGTGAACCTATGGACAGGGGAACGCTTGGCTACACCTTC.

By sample fraction, this clone is medium-sized. The rearrangement links TRBV4-1 to TRBJ2-1; tentative D call: TRBD1 (6 bases). There are 16 residues in the CDR3. With 3 bases removed from V and 0 bases from J, the gap between germline ends came to 12 bases. The germline CDR1 and CDR2 sequences are MGHRA and YSYEKL. This chain's CDR3 is CASSHDRTSSYNEQFF. CDR3 sequence (DNA): TGCGCCAGCAGCCACGACAGGACCAGCTCCTACAATGAGCAGTTCTTC.

This clone is labeled medium-sized. This sequence joins TRBV7-9 and TRBJ1-2; a possible D gene is TRBD1 (5 bases). Germline CDR1 reads SEHNR; CDR2 reads FQNEAQ (reference sequence). Deletions cut 0 bases from V and 9 bases from J, with 8 bases between. The CDR3 runs to 12 residues. The CDR3 is CASSLARQSYTF. The CDR3 DNA follows: TGTGCCAGCAGCTTAGCGCGACAGAGCTACACCTTC.

The sample holds a few counts of this clone. V is TRBV10-3 and J is TRBJ1-2, with a weak D call TRBD1 (5 bases). The CDR3 is 15 amino acids. Trimming removed 0 bases at V and 4 bases at J, with 12 bases between. The V gene's germline CDR1 is ENHRY and CDR2 SYGVKD. CDR3 loop: CAISESWDYSYGYTF. The CDR3 bases are TGTGCCATCAGTGAGTCGTGGGACTACTCCTATGGCTACACCTTC.

This clone was counted a few times. The chain is built from TRBV13 and TRBJ2-3; TRBD2 matches 7 bases. The V gene's germline CDR1 is PRHDT and CDR2 FYEKMQ (reference sequence). The CDR3 contains 15 residues. After removal of 5 bases from V and 2 bases from J, the junction contained 7 bases not matched to a gene. CDR3 in amino acids: CASSPGTTSTDTQYF. Here the CDR3 DNA reads TGTGCCAGCAGCCCTGGGACTACCTCCACAGATACGCAGTATTTT.

Judged by abundance, this clone is medium-sized. The sample has other DNA sequences that encode this CDR3 too. The V and J genes are TRBV27 and TRBJ1-1, with D unresolved. Germline V gene lookup returns CDR1 MNHEY and CDR2 SMNVEV (reference sequence). The CDR3 length is 13 residues. V gave up 6 bases and J gave up 2 bases, with 10 bases separating them. DNA for the CDR3: TGTGCCAGCAGCTGGGGAGGCAACACTGAAGCTTTCTTT. Protein sequence: CASSWGGNTEAFF.

This chain joins TRBV27 and TRBJ2-3; no firm D call. V was shortened by 7 bases and J by 5 bases, with 13 bases between the two germline ends. The CDR3 extends over 13 amino acids. Per the germline V gene, CDR1 is MNHEY and CDR2 is SMNVEV (reference sequence). Here the CDR3 reads CASKVWLGDTQYF. In DNA, the CDR3 is TGTGCCAGCAAGGTCTGGTTGGGAGATACGCAGTATTTT.

This chain links TRBV27 with TRBJ1-2; D is unresolved. CDR1 is MNHEY, CDR2 SMNVEV, per germline (reference sequence). The CDR3 is made up of 17 amino acids. The V end lost 3 bases, the J end lost 2 bases, and 19 bases lay between the germline ends. DNA for the CDR3: TGTGCCAGCAGTTTGAGTGGAGGCAGCCCCTCCAACTATGGCTACACCTTC. Protein sequence: CASSLSGGSPSNYGYTF.

This clone was recorded a few times. This chain connects TRBV6-5 to TRBJ1-2, with D unresolved. V lost 0 bases, J lost 5 bases, and 13 bases lay in between. In germline, CDR1 is MNHEY, CDR2 SVGAGI. This CDR3 spans 15 amino acids. For the CDR3, the DNA is TGTGCCAGCAGTTACTCGAATCCGGAGGCATATGGCTACACCTTC. It translates to CASSYSNPEAYGYTF.

This chain links TRBV2 with TRBJ2-3; TRBD2 aligns across 8 bases. The CDR3 is made up of 16 amino acids. V trimming: 3 bases; J trimming: 4 bases; junction bases outside the gene matches: 9. The germline CDR1 and CDR2 sequences are SNHLY and FYNNEI. The CDR3 region is CASSEYTAGDADTQYF. For the CDR3, the DNA is TGTGCCAGCAGTGAGTACACAGCGGGGGACGCAGATACGCAGTATTTT.

The chain recombines TRBV19 with TRBJ1-2, with 10 nucleotides matching TRBD1. J lost 7 bases, V lost 8 bases, and 4 bases had no gene match. The CDR3 consists of 12 residues. CDR1 and CDR2 (germline): LNHDA, SQIVND (reference sequence). CDR3 sequence: CASRQGALGYTF. Written as DNA, the CDR3 is TGTGCCAGTCGACAGGGGGCGCTTGGCTACACCTTC.

The chain recombines TRBV7-8 with TRBJ1-1; D ambiguous. Germline V gene sequence: CDR1 SGHVS, CDR2 FQNEAQ. With 4 bases removed from V and 5 bases from J, the gap between germline ends came to 8 bases. The CDR3 has 12 amino acids. As DNA, the CDR3 is TGTGCCAGCAGCTCGGGAGAAACTGAAGCTTTCTTT. The encoded protein is CASSSGETEAFF.

Only one count was recorded for this clone. The V and J genes are TRBV14 and TRBJ2-2; 9 bases fit TRBD1. This CDR3 is 18 amino acids long. From germline, CDR1 is SGHDN and CDR2 FVKESK. After removal of 0 bases from V and 6 bases from J, the junction contained 11 bases not matched to a gene. The CDR3 region is CASSQEGLGQGLPGELFF. CDR3 DNA: TGTGCCAGCAGCCAAGAAGGTCTTGGACAGGGGTTGCCCGGGGAGCTGTTTTTT.

The chain employs TRBV7-9 and TRBJ2-1; possible D gene TRBD2, 5 bases. V was trimmed by 6 bases and J by 3 bases, leaving 12 bases between them. The CDR3 loop spans 14 amino acids. Germline V gene sequence: CDR1 SEHNR, CDR2 FQNEAQ (reference sequence). The CDR3 region has the DNA TGTGCCAGCAGGTCCGCGGGTTACTACAATGAGCAGTTCTTC. Translating it yields CASRSAGYYNEQFF.

By its share, this clone is medium-sized. The J gene is TRBJ2-2, the V gene TRBV6-5; weak D call: TRBD1 (5 bases). The germline V gene has CDR1 MNHEY and CDR2 SVGAGI. This CDR3 contains 14 residues. Trimming removed 6 bases at V and 8 bases at J, with 16 bases between. CDR3 residues: CASSLYTQGGELFF. The CDR3 nucleotides read TGTGCCAGCAGCCTCTACACTCAGGGAGGGGAGCTGTTTTTT.

The chain employs TRBV7-6 and TRBJ1-5; D is ambiguous. Germline-derived CDR1 and CDR2 are SGHVS and FNYEAQ. Trimming took off 0 bases at V and 6 bases at J, with 9 bases between the two ends. The CDR3 loop spans 14 amino acids. The CDR3 is CASSLALWGQPQHF. CDR3 coding DNA: TGTGCCAGCAGCTTAGCGCTTTGGGGTCAGCCCCAGCATTTT.

The rearrangement joins TRBV7-6 to TRBJ2-7, with D perhaps being TRBD1 or TRBD2 (5 bases each). In germline, CDR1 is SGHVS, CDR2 FNYEAQ. V was clipped by 3 bases and J by 5 bases, with 11 bases between them. This CDR3 is built from 13 residues. The CDR3 sequence: CASSFGTSNEQYF. CDR3 nucleotide sequence: TGTGCCAGCAGCTTCGGGACCTCGAACGAGCAGTACTTC. The full variable domain, rest sourced from reference TRBV7-6 and TRBJ2-7, is GAGVSQSPRYKVTKRGQDVALRCDPISGHVSLYWYRQALGQGPEFLTYFNYEAQQDKSGLPNDRFSAERPEGSISTLTIQRTEQRDSAMYRCASSFGTSNEQYFGPGTRLTVT.

This sequence joins TRBV9 and TRBJ2-1, with TRBD1 matching 9 bases. V trimming: 3 bases; J trimming: 0 bases; junction bases outside the gene matches: 7. Looked up from germline, CDR1 is SGDLS and CDR2 is YYNGEE. CDR3 length: 17 residues. CDR3 loop: CASSAGTGPSSYNEQFF. The DNA of the CDR3 is TGTGCCAGCAGCGCCGGGACAGGGCCCAGCTCCTACAATGAGCAGTTCTTC.

This chain links TRBV14 with TRBJ2-7; the match to TRBD2 covers 8 bases. CDR1 SGHDN and CDR2 FVKESK come from the germline V gene. The trim removed 4 bases at V and 5 bases at J, leaving 10 bases unmatched. This CDR3 contains 15 residues. The CDR3 is CASSRIGGATDEQYF. In nucleotides, the CDR3 is TGTGCCAGCAGCCGGATCGGGGGGGCGACTGACGAGCAGTACTTC.

The CDR3 DNA follows: TGTGCCAGCAGCATAGAACCCCCCCTGATGGAGCAGTTCTTC. Residues: CASSIEPPLMEQFF. This chain links TRBV5-4 with TRBJ2-1; D gene ambiguous. Germline CDR1 SGHNT, CDR2 YYREEE (reference sequence). V was trimmed by 4 bases and J by 10 bases, leaving 18 bases between them. The CDR3 has 14 amino acids.

This clone was picked up a small number of times. The chain joins TRBV5-5 to TRBJ1-1; the D gene is possibly TRBD1 (5 bases). V was clipped by 4 bases and J by 5 bases, with 15 bases between them. CDR1 and CDR2 from the germline V gene are SGHKS and YYEKEE (reference sequence). There are 14 residues in the CDR3. For the CDR3, the DNA is TGTGCCAGCAGCCAGACAGAGTGGGAGACTGAAGCTTTCTTT. Translating it yields CASSQTEWETEAFF.

A note on this clone: This clone may be a read error of a much larger clone one base away. The final CDR3 position lacks the conserved phenylalanine or tryptophan, pointing to a likely read error. The gene calls are TRBV5-1 and TRBJ1-1; D uncertain. Per the germline V gene, CDR1 is SGHRS and CDR2 is YFSETQ. The germline V and J ends were trimmed by 4 bases and 8 bases, with 9 bases remaining between them. CDR3 size: 11 residues. The CDR3 spells CASSGNREAFS. CDR3 nucleotides: TGCGCCAGCAGCGGCAACAGAGAAGCTTTCTCT.

This clone has just a few counts. J is TRBJ2-7 and V is TRBV7-9; no reliable D call. The CDR3 length is 11 residues. Germline V gene sequence: CDR1 SEHNR, CDR2 FQNEAQ (reference sequence). V was clipped by 5 bases and J by 3 bases, with 5 bases between them. The CDR3 sequence is CASSTYYEQYF. CDR3 DNA: TGTGCCAGCAGCACCTACTACGAGCAGTACTTC.

The gene calls are TRBV30 and TRBJ2-2; D not certain. Germline V gene lookup returns CDR1 GTSNPN and CDR2 SVGIG (reference sequence). This CDR3 has 10 amino acids. This CDR3 is CARGTGELFF. CDR3 nucleotides: TGTGCGCGAGGCACCGGGGAGCTGTTTTTT. Full variable domain (missing parts from reference TRBV30 and TRBJ2-2): SQTIHQWPATLVQPVGSPLSLECTVEGTSNPNLYWYRQAAGRGLQLLFYSVGIGQISSEVPQNLSASRPQDRQFILSSKKLLLSDSGFYLCARGTGELFFGEGSRLTVL.

V is TRBV4-1 and J is TRBJ2-5, with D perhaps matching TRBD2 (6 bases). With the DNA end fitting TRBJ2-7 better, the J assignment may be wrong. CDR3 length: 15 residues. Germline CDR1 and CDR2: MGHRA and YSYEKL. The CDR3 loop is CASSDPGLTPYEQYF. DNA for the CDR3: TGCGCCAGCAGCGACCCGGGACTGACCCCTTACGAGCAGTACTTC.